This T cell receptor (beta chain) comes out of a study of blood T cell repertoires in COVID-19. Study overall: Sites across the United States, Italy and Spain contributed samples from acute and convalescent COVID-19. T cells, B-cell-depleted T cells, or PBMCs supplied cDNA or gDNA.

Authors' methods: For nucleated cells, counts were estimated from reference gene primer amplification. The table came from immunoSEQ multiplex PCR; TCRdb's copy has only in-frame clones and leaves some out. V, J and clone size are those of that table, while D and trimming were read from the DNA. The data contain about 79,000 clones, around 88% of them singletons. The ends were cut back, 2 bases at V and 5 bases at J, with 12 bases in the middle. CDR3 length: 15 amino acids. From germline, CDR1 is MNHNS and CDR2 SASEGT. The chain couples TRBV6-1 to TRBJ2-2; the D is unclear. This TCR came from a man aged 65-85 years with active or convalescent COVID-19. The specimen was peripheral blood. CDR3 sequence (DNA): TGTGCCAGCAGTGAACCGGTCTCAGGAACCGGGGAGCTGTTTTTT. Amino acid sequence: CASSEPVSGTGELFF.